This T cell receptor (beta chain) was sequenced in a study of cytomegalovirus exposure and HLA in healthy donors. Study background: Out of 150 million to 200 million T cells, an earlier analysis found about 120 million unique TCR beta sequences in total. Study-level findings and limits: There were several of the most significant clusters that appeared linked to common viral pathogens in a later analysis.

A note on this clone: Its antigen remains unknown.

The CDR3 totals 13 residues. Germline V gene sequence: CDR1 SGHRS, CDR2 YFSETQ. V lost 5 bases and J lost 8; bases outside the gene matches: 9. PCR involved 60 Vbeta and 13 Jbeta primers. The table came from immunoSEQ multiplex PCR; TCRdb's copy has only in-frame clones and leaves some out. This sample has roughly 100,000 clones, with over 60% found just once. The chain couples TRBV5-1 to TRBJ1-2; 7 bases map to TRBD1. Sequencing was performed on PBMCs. The clonotype comes from a woman between 18 and 30 years old in good health and CMV-seropositive. The CDR3 DNA is TGCGCCAGCAGTAAGGCACAGGGGTTCGGCTACACCTTC. It translates to CASSKAQGFGYTF.